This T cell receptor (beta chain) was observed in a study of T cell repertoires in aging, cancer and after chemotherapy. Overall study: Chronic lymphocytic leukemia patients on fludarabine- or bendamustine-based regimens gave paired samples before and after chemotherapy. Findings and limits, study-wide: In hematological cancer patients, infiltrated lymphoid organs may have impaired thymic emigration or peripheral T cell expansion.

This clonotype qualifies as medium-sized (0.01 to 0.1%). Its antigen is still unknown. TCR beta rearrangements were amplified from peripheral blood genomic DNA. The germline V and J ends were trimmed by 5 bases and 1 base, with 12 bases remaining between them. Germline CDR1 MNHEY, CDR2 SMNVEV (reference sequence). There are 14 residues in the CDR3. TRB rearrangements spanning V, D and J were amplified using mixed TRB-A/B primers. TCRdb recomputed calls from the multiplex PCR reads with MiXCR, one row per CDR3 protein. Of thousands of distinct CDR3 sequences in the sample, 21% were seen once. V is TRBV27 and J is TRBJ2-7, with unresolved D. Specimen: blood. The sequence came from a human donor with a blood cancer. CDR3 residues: CASSHAGPSYEQYF. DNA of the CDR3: TGTGCCAGCAGTCATGCAGGACCTTCCTACGAGCAGTACTTC.